These T cell receptor beta chains were read from a single sample in a study of cytomegalovirus exposure and HLA in healthy donors. Using immunoSEQ multiplex PCR, the repertoire was profiled, and TCRdb retains in-frame clones only, with some absent. Counted here are roughly 170,000 clones, about 73% occurring once; the ten biggest clones make up approximately 13%. Sequenced: PBMCs. The origin of the receptors is a woman between 45 and 65 years old in good health and CMV-seropositive. The CDR3 runs from the conserved cysteine through the conserved F or W. D genes are given only for firm matches.

TRBJ2-5,TRBV23-1,-,CASSPRRGARVETQYF
TRBJ2-5,TRBV28,-,CASSLSGVWETQYF
TRBJ2-3,TRBV18,-,CASSLTPSTDTQYF
TRBJ1-3,TRBV7-8,-,CASSPRGASSGNTIYF
TRBJ1-1,TRBV29-1,-,CSVDRTLGTPNTEAFF
TRBJ2-1,TRBV13,TRBD2,CASSSKLAGGRNEQFF
TRBJ1-3,TRBV11-2,-,CASSLGRSGNTIYF
TRBJ1-4,TRBV7-8,TRBD1,CASSRDSSNEKLFF
TRBJ1-6,TRBV28,-,CASSLARYNSPLHF
TRBJ1-1,TRBV19,TRBD1,CASSRSGQGDMNTEAFF
TRBJ1-1,TRBV6-5,TRBD1,CASSYTGVGTEAFF
TRBJ2-5,TRBV6-5,-,CASSFGGNQIETQYF
TRBJ2-3,TRBV13,-,CASSLVTNTQYF
TRBJ2-7,TRBV5-1,TRBD1,CASSRWTGEETLAGNF
TRBJ2-7,TRBV27,TRBD1,CASSLYRGPSYEQYF
TRBJ1-5,TRBV4-1,-,CASSRVGVYSNQPQHF
TRBJ1-1,TRBV6-5,-,CASSYRQGNTEAFF
TRBJ1-2,TRBV10-3,TRBD1,CAISESLQGAGYGYTF
TRBJ1-1,TRBV11-3,TRBD1,CASSPQGATEAFF
TRBJ1-2,TRBV5-4,TRBD1,CASSNPLQGDGYTF
TRBJ2-1,TRBV10-3,-,CAISEAGSRGNEQFF
TRBJ1-1,TRBV5-1,-,CASKGVVGTEAFF
TRBJ1-3,TRBV30,TRBD1,CACIDRAGNTIYF
TRBJ2-2,TRBV30,-,CAWSVRGHTGELFF
TRBJ1-2,TRBV12-5,-,CASGLVHNQGFFNYGYTF
TRBJ2-7,TRBV6-1,TRBD1,CASRWTGDDEQYF
TRBJ1-3,TRBV2,-,CASSGEAPLSGNTIYF
TRBJ2-7,TRBV5-5,-,CASSWDSNEQYF
TRBJ2-7,TRBV7-9,-,CSSSPPVGGQYSTTSEQYF